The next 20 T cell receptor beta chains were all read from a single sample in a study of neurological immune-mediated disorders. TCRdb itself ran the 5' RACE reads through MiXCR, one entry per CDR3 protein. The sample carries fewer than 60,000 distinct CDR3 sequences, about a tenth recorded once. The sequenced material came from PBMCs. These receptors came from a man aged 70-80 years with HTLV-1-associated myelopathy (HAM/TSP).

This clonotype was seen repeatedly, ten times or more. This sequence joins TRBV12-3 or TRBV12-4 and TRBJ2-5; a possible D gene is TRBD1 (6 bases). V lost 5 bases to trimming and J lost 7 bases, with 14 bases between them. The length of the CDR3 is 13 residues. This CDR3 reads CASSRQEKGTQYF. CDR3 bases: TGTGCCAGCAGTAGACAGGAAAAGGGGACCCAGTACTTC.

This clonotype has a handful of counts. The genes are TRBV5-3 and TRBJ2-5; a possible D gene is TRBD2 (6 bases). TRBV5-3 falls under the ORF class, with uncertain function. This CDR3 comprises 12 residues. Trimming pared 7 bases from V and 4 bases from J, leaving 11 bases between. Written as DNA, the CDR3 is TGTGCCAGATTACTAGCAATAGAGACCCAGTACTTC. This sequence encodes CARLLAIETQYF.

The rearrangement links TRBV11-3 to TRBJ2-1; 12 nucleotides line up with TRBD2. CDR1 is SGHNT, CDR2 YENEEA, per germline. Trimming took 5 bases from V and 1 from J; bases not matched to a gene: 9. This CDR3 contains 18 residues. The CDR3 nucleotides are TGTGCCAGCAGCCCAAGACTAGCGGGAGCTGGGTCCTACAATGAGCAGTTCTTC. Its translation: CASSPRLAGAGSYNEQFF.

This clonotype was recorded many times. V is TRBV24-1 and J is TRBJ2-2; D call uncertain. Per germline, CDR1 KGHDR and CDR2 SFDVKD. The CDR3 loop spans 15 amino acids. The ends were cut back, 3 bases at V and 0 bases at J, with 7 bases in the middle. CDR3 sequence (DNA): TGTGCCACCAGTGATCCAACACCGAACACCGGGGAGCTGTTTTTT. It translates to CATSDPTPNTGELFF.

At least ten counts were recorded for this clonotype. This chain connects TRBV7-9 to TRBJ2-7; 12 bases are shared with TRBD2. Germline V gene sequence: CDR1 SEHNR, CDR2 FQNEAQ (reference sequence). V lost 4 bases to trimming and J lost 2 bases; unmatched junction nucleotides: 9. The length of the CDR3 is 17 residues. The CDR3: CASSSYWTSGTAYEQYF. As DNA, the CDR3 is TGTGCCAGCAGCTCATACTGGACTAGCGGGACCGCCTACGAGCAGTACTTC.

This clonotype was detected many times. CDR3 nucleotide sequence: TGCAGTGCTCGACTAGCGGGAGTCAAGCAGTACTTC. Its protein is CSARLAGVKQYF. The genes are TRBV20-1 and TRBJ2-7; the match to TRBD2 covers 12 bases. Trimming cost V 5 bases and J 8 bases; bases outside gene matches: 4. The CDR3 is 12 amino acids. Per germline, CDR1 DFQATT and CDR2 SNEGSKA (reference sequence).

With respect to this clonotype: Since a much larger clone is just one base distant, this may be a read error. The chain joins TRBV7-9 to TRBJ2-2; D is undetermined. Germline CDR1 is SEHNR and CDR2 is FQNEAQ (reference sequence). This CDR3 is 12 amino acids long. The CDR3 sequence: CASRLVVGELFF. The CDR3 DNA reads TGTGCCAGCAGATTAGTGGTCGGGGAGCTGTTTTTT.

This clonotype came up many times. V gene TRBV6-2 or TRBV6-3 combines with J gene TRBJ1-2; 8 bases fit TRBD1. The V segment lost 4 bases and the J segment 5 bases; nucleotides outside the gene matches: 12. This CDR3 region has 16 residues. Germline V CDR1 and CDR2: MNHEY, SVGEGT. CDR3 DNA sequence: TGTGCCAGCAGTTCCCGGACAGGGTCCCTTCCTTATGGCTACACCTTC. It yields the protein CASSSRTGSLPYGYTF.

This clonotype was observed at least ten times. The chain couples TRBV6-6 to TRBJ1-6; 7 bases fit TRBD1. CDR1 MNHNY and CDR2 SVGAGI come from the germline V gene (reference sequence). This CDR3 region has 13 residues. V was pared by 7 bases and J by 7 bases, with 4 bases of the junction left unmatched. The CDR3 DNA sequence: TGTGCCAGCACTCCACAGGGGAATTCACCCCTCCACTTT. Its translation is CASTPQGNSPLHF.

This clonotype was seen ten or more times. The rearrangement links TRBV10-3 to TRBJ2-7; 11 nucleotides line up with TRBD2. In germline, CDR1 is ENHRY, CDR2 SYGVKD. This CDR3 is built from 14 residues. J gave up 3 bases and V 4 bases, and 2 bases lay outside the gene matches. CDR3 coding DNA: TGTGCCATCAGTGCGGGACTAGCGGACTACGAGCAGTACTTC. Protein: CAISAGLADYEQYF.

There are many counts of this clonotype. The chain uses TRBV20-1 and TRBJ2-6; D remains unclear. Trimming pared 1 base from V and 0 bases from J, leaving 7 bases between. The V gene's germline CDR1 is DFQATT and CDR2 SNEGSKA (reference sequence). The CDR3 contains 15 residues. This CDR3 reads CSARVPTSGANVLTF. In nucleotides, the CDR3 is TGCAGTGCTAGAGTTCCGACCTCTGGGGCCAACGTCCTGACTTTC.

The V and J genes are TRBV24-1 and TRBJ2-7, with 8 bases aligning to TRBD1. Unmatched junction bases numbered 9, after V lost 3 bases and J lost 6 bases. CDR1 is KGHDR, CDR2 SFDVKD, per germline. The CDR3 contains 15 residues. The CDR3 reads CATSDVGQGRAEQYF. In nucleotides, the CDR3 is TGTGCCACCAGTGATGTCGGACAGGGAAGGGCCGAGCAGTACTTC.

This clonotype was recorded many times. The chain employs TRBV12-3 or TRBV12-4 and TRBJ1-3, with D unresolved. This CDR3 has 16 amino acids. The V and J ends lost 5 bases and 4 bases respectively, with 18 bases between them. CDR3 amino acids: CASSLSTSGHGNTIYF. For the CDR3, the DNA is TGTGCCAGCAGTCTTTCCACCAGCGGGCACGGAAACACCATATATTTT.

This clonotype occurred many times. In DNA form, the CDR3 reads TGTGCCAGCAGCCCACTAGCCTCTCCCTACACCGGGGAGCTGTTTTTT. Translation gives CASSPLASPYTGELFF. The chain combines TRBV12-3 or TRBV12-4 with TRBJ2-2, with D perhaps TRBD2 (6 bases). V shed 6 bases and J shed 3 bases, with 17 bases lying between them. This CDR3 is 16 amino acids long.

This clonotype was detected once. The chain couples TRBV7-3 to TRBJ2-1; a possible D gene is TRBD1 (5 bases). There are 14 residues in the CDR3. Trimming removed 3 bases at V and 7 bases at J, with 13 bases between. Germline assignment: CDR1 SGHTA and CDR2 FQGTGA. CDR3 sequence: CASSLAGPGNEQFF. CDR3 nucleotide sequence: TGTGCCAGCAGCTTGGCAGGGCCCGGAAATGAGCAGTTCTTC.

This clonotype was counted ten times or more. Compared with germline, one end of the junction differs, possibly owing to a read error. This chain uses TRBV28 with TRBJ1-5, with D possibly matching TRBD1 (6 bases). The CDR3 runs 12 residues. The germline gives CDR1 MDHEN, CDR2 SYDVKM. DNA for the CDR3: TGTGCCAGCAGTTCAGCAGCCCGCACGGGGGCTTTT. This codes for CASSSAARTGAF.

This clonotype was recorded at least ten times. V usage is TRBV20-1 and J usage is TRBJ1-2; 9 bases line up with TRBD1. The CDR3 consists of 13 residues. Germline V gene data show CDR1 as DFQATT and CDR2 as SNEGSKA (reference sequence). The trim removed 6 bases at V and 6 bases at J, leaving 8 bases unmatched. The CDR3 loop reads CSAIPGQGNGYTF. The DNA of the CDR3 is TGCAGTGCAATACCGGGACAGGGAAATGGCTACACCTTC.

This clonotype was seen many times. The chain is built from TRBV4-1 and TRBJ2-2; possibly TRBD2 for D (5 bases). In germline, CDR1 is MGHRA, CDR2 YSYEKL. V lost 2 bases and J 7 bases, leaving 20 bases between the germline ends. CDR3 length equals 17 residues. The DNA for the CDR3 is TGCGCCAGCAGCCAACGCCCCGGGGAGCTTTACCGCGGGGAGCTGTTTTTT. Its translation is CASSQRPGELYRGELFF.

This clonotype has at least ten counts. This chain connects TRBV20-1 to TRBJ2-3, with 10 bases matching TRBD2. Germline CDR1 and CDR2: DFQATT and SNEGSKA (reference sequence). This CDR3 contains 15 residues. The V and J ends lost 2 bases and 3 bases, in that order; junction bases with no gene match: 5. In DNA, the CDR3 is TGCAGTGCTAGACTAGCGGGAGTGGGTACAGATACGCAGTATTTT. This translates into CSARLAGVGTDTQYF.

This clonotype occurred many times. The CDR3 loop is CSASGGSGTGELFF. CDR3 in DNA: TGCAGTGCTAGCGGCGGGAGTGGCACCGGGGAGCTGTTTTTT. The V and J genes are TRBV20-1 and TRBJ2-2, with TRBD2 matching 7 bases. Unmatched junction bases numbered 5, after V lost 3 bases and J lost 4 bases. Germline V lookup: CDR1 DFQATT, CDR2 SNEGSKA (reference sequence). The CDR3 is 14 amino acids.